By sample share, the clone carrying this TCR beta chain is medium-sized (0.01 to 0.1%). This record belongs to a study of immune cell composition in non-small cell lung cancer. The repertoire was sequenced with immunoSEQ multiplex PCR; TCRdb's copy has only in-frame clones and lacks some. The sample lists about 10,000 clones, about 63% seen once, with 8.9% in the top ten. The CDR3 length is 13 residues. The V and J ends lost 1 base and 3 bases respectively, with 6 bases between them. The germline gives CDR1 SSHAT, CDR2 FNYEAQ (reference sequence). Material for sequencing was lung tumor tissue. The rearrangement joins TRBV7-7 to TRBJ2-5, with D uncertain. The receptor was derived from a human donor with non-small cell lung cancer. The CDR3 sequence: CASSLDREETQYF. CDR3 DNA sequence: TGTGCCAGCAGCTTAGATCGGGAAGAGACCCAGTACTTC. The complete variable domain, with remaining parts taken from reference TRBV7-7 and TRBJ2-5, reads GAGVSQSPRYKVTKRGQDVTLRCDPISSHATLYWYQQALGQGPEFLTYFNYEAQPDKSGLPSDRFSAERPEGSISTLTIQRTEQRDSAMYRCASSLDREETQYFGPGTRLLVL.